A selection of T cell receptor beta chains follows, all from one sample in a study of T cell responses to AZD1222 COVID-19 vaccine. This table comes from immunoSEQ multiplex PCR, and its TCRdb copy is limited to in-frame clones, with some not included. This repertoire shows 100,000 to 150,000 clones, 92% found once; its top ten account for approximately 1%. Sequenced material: peripheral blood, taken on day 0 of AZD1222 vaccination. The receptors here all came from an adult in good health. Each CDR3 is given without its conserved first and last residue. Each record gives: V gene, J gene, D gene, CDR3 protein. A D gene is named only where the DNA matches it firmly.

>TRBV5-1|TRBJ2-1|TRBD2
ASSSPRLAGDEQF
>TRBV28|TRBJ2-7|NA
ASSLWVGSYEQY
>TRBV5-1|TRBJ2-7|NA
ASSPRLLSAVEGYYEQY
>TRBV5-4|TRBJ2-1|NA
ASSSPTYNEQF
>TRBV2|TRBJ2-7|TRBD2
ASSVEASGAYEQY
>TRBV4-1|TRBJ1-2|TRBD1
ASSITTGGVYGYT
>TRBV6-6|TRBJ1-3|NA
ASSSDGNTIY
>TRBV9|TRBJ2-1|TRBD2
ASSYGASGTLGEQF
>TRBV18|TRBJ2-1|TRBD1
ASSPLGQGARNEQF
>TRBV3-1/TRBV3-2|TRBJ1-2|TRBD1
ASSQEDSGGYGYT
>TRBV27|TRBJ1-1|TRBD1
ASSLYQGADTEAF
>TRBV19|TRBJ2-7|NA
ASSIVAGTRGEQY
>TRBV5-6|TRBJ2-5|TRBD1
ASSLQGAQETQY
>TRBV18|TRBJ1-6|TRBD1
ASSPRQGVNSPLH
>TRBV7-9|TRBJ2-1|TRBD2
ASGLAGVNEQF
>TRBV9|TRBJ2-2|NA
ASSVELGGELF
>TRBV18|TRBJ1-5|NA
ASSQTVNSNQPQH
>TRBV29-1|TRBJ2-3|NA
SVEEGLDTQY
>TRBV27|TRBJ2-7|NA
ASSIIQGSWEQY
>TRBV10-3|TRBJ2-3|NA
ATGTDTQY
>TRBV12-3/TRBV12-4|TRBJ1-5|NA
ASSFSGQPQH
>TRBV7-6|TRBJ1-1|NA
ASSLVDARNTEAF
>TRBV15|TRBJ1-2|NA
ATSRGGDARNYGYT
>TRBV5-1|TRBJ1-2|NA
ASSLDAGYGYT
>TRBV7-9|TRBJ2-5|NA
ASSPVLGKETQY
>TRBV7-7|TRBJ1-1|NA
ASSLELGSEAF
>TRBV11-2|TRBJ2-3|TRBD2
ASRGLAGQVDTQY
>TRBV27|TRBJ1-1|NA
ASSFRQSLLNTEAF
>TRBV11-2|TRBJ2-7|NA
ASSLRGASGDEQY
>TRBV9|TRBJ2-7|TRBD2
ASSPLAGDLEQY
>TRBV19|TRBJ2-1|NA
ASSPVRNEQF
>TRBV10-3|TRBJ1-2|NA
AISEDVGASGYT
>TRBV7-3|TRBJ2-7|TRBD2
ASSLNRGGEQY
>TRBV14|TRBJ2-1|NA
ASSQPSAYPYRGEQF
>TRBV28|TRBJ2-7|NA
ATYITGTYEQY
>TRBV27|TRBJ1-6|NA
ASSSGYNSPLH
>TRBV5-1|TRBJ1-5|TRBD1
ASSIGDRGPQPQH
>TRBV4-1|TRBJ1-3|NA
ASSKYDSPSGNTIY
>TRBV27|TRBJ2-7|TRBD2
ASRGLAGSYEQY
>TRBV7-3|TRBJ2-2|NA
ASSLELSGSGELF
>TRBV29-1|TRBJ2-7|TRBD2
SGQEGPSGYEQY
>TRBV2|TRBJ2-1|NA
ASRGGINEQF
>TRBV20-1|TRBJ2-7|NA
SASGRSYEQY
>TRBV20-1|TRBJ2-7|TRBD2
SASRSSGPPYEQY
>TRBV18|TRBJ1-1|NA
ASSLDQNTEAF
>TRBV10-3|TRBJ1-4|TRBD1
AIEDRVREKLF
>TRBV27|TRBJ1-2|NA
ASSRQDIYGYT
>TRBV5-8|TRBJ2-3|NA
ASRPPFADTQY
>TRBV15|TRBJ1-4|NA
ATNPGATNEKLF
>TRBV6-5|TRBJ2-7|TRBD2
ASSYSRASGDYEQY
>TRBV30|TRBJ1-1|NA
ACIQIEAF
>TRBV18|TRBJ2-7|TRBD1
ASSPSGQGLYEQY